The source of this T cell receptor (beta chain) is a study of CD8 T cells in ankylosing spondylitis. Germline values: CDR1 DFQATT, CDR2 SNEGSKA (reference sequence). V shed 1 base and J 3 bases; nucleotides not matched to a gene: 7. The CDR3 is 15 residues long. This clonotype counts as large. What it recognizes is unknown. Overall study findings and caveats: In the blood and synovial fluid of reactive arthritis, some motif variants had been previously reported. Matched ankylosing spondylitis synovial fluid reportedly showed significant enrichment of disease-linked clones.

TCRdb reprocessed the 5' RACE reads via MiXCR and lists one record per CDR3 protein. In the table there are roughly 230,000 distinct CDR3 sequences, roughly 18% of which are singletons. The source of this sequence is a male donor with ankylosing spondylitis or in good health (not recorded which). The sequenced sample consisted of blood, either unsorted or a sorted T cell fraction (not recorded which). V gene TRBV20-1 combines with J gene TRBJ2-7; TRBD1 agrees at 9 bases. The CDR3 DNA reads as TGCAGTGCTAGAGCCGACAGGGGGGAGGGCTACGAGCAGTACTTC. This codes for CSARADRGEGYEQYF.